Listed here are 26 T cell receptor beta chains from one sample, sequenced in a study of sequential checkpoint blockade in melanoma. Treatment defined: randomized to nivolumab then ipilimumab (arm A) or the reverse (arm B). The data were produced by immunoSEQ multiplex PCR, yet TCRdb's version contains in-frame clones alone and is incomplete. The sample contains roughly 5,400 clones, about 26% of which appear only once. The specimen comprised tumor tissue (inferred from file names), sampled from a patient given nivolumab and ipilimumab in sequence. These receptor sequences come from a human donor with melanoma.

The J gene is TRBJ1-5, the V gene TRBV28; a weak D match, TRBD1 (5 bases). CDR3 size: 16 residues. From germline, CDR1 is MDHEN and CDR2 SYDVKM. The V end lost 5 bases, the J end lost 5 bases, and 19 bases lay between the germline ends. The CDR3 protein is CASSPLVDGAHQPQHF. CDR3 DNA sequence: TGTGCCAGCAGTCCCCTGGTCGATGGGGCCCATCAGCCCCAGCATTTT.

This clone was seen a few times. V usage is TRBV28 and J usage is TRBJ2-7; D is undetermined. Germline CDR1 and CDR2: MDHEN and SYDVKM. The CDR3 consists of 13 residues. The V end was cut by 8 bases, the J end by 4 bases, with 15 bases between. The chain's CDR3 is CASGRPIDYEQYF. As DNA, the CDR3 is TGTGCCAGCGGAAGGCCGATTGATTACGAGCAGTACTTC.

This chain links TRBV18 with TRBJ1-5, with TRBD1 identical over 8 bases. After removal of 1 base from V and 5 bases from J, the junction contained 4 bases not matched to a gene. CDR3 size: 15 residues. Germline loops: CDR1 KGHSH, CDR2 LQKENI. The CDR3 region is CASSPRGGQDQPQHF. The CDR3 region has the DNA TGTGCCAGCTCACCACGGGGGGGACAGGATCAGCCCCAGCATTTT. Full variable domain (missing parts from reference TRBV18 and TRBJ1-5): NAGVMQNPRHLVRRRGQEARLRCSPMKGHSHVYWYRQLPEEGLKFMVYLQKENIIDESGMPKERFSAEFPKEGPSILRIQQVVRGDSAAYFCASSPRGGQDQPQHFGDGTRLSIL.

The chain employs TRBV11-3 and TRBJ1-5; no clear D. The germline V gene encodes CDR1 SGHNT and CDR2 YENEEA. The V and J ends lost 6 bases and 2 bases respectively, with 14 bases between them. There are 15 residues in the CDR3. CDR3 sequence: CASSPEMNGNQPQHF. CDR3 sequence (DNA): TGTGCCAGCAGTCCTGAGATGAACGGCAATCAGCCCCAGCATTTT. Full variable domain (remainder filled in from reference TRBV11-3 and TRBJ1-5): EAGVVQSPRYKIIEKKQPVAFWCNPISGHNTLYWYLQNLGQGPELLIRYENEEAVDDSQLPKDRFSAERLKGVDSTLKIQPAELGDSAVYLCASSPEMNGNQPQHFGDGTRLSIL.

CDR3 sequence reads: CASSLDGQGVAETQYF. DNA of the CDR3: TGCGCCAGCAGCTTGGATGGACAGGGGGTAGCAGAGACCCAGTACTTC. This sequence joins TRBV5-1 and TRBJ2-5, with 10 positions matching TRBD1. V gave up 0 bases and J gave up 4 bases; unmatched junction bases: 6. Looked up from germline, CDR1 is SGHRS and CDR2 is YFSETQ. CDR3 length: 16 amino acids. The whole variable domain, remainder taken from reference TRBV5-1 and TRBJ2-5, is KAGVTQTPRYLIKTRGQQVTLSCSPISGHRSVSWYQQTPGQGLQFLFEYFSETQRNKGNFPGRFSGRQFSNSRSEMNVSTLELGDSALYLCASSLDGQGVAETQYFGPGTRLLVL.

In this sample, this clone turned up once. The rearrangement links TRBV23-1 to TRBJ2-6; D is perhaps TRBD1 or TRBD2 (6 bases each). TRBV23-1 is reported as an ORF; its role is uncertain. Trimming cost V 0 bases and J 0 bases, with 12 bases left between them. The CDR3 spans 18 residues. The DNA of the CDR3 is TGCGCCAGCAGTCAATCGGGGGGCCCGGACTCTGGGGCCAACGTCCTGACTTTC. It is translated as CASSQSGGPDSGANVLTF.

This clone came up a few times. Germline is not matched at one junction end, which may reflect a read error. This chain links TRBV6-8 with TRBJ1-1, with D unclear. CDR1 MNHGY and CDR2 SAAAGT come from the germline V gene. The CDR3 contains 12 residues. CDR3 sequence: CAISPGNTEAFF. Written as DNA, the CDR3 is TGTGCCATCAGTCCAGGGAACACTGAAGCTTTCTTT.

The sample holds many counts of this clone. The CDR3 reads CAIKTSMTEIDNEQFF. The DNA of the CDR3 is TGTGCCATAAAGACTAGCATGACCGAAATAGACAATGAGCAGTTCTTC. The rearrangement joins TRBV12-2 to TRBJ2-1; the table's TRBD2 call for D was not verified on the DNA. TRBV12-2 is listed as a pseudogene. This CDR3 has 16 amino acids.

This clone was seen only a few times. This chain links TRBV6-8 with TRBJ1-2; 8 positions agree with TRBD1. Looked up from germline, CDR1 is MNHGY and CDR2 is SAAAGT. The CDR3 loop spans 13 amino acids. Trimming removed 5 bases from V and 5 bases from J; junction bases left unmatched: 4. This CDR3 reads CASSRQGTYGYTF. CDR3 bases: TGTGCCAGCAGTCGACAGGGGACGTATGGCTACACCTTC.

This chain uses TRBV18 with TRBJ1-3; D remains unclear. Trimming took 6 bases from V and 4 from J, leaving 16 bases between them. The germline CDR1 and CDR2 sequences are KGHSH and LQKENI. CDR3 size: 15 residues. The CDR3 spells CASSFSQASGNTIYF. CDR3 nucleotide sequence: TGTGCCAGCTCGTTTTCCCAAGCCTCCGGAAACACCATATATTTT.

J is TRBJ2-1 and V is TRBV5-1; the D is unclear. The V and J ends lost 4 bases and 0 bases respectively, with 11 bases between them. The CDR3 runs to 15 residues. Germline V gene lookup returns CDR1 SGHRS and CDR2 YFSETQ. CDR3 bases: TGCGCCAGCAGCCTGACCCCTCCCTCCTACAATGAGCAGTTCTTC. Translated: CASSLTPPSYNEQFF.

This clone appeared many times. The rearrangement links TRBV11-3 to TRBJ2-5; D is perhaps TRBD2 (6 bases). V lost 6 bases, J lost 3 bases, and 14 bases lay in between. Looked up from germline, CDR1 is SGHNT and CDR2 is YENEEA. The CDR3 spans 14 residues. The CDR3 DNA follows: TGTGCCAGCAGGGCGCGGGAATGGGAAGAGACCCAGTACTTC. This gives the protein CASRAREWEETQYF.

The genes are TRBV19 and TRBJ2-3, with TRBD2 identical over 10 bases. The CDR3 runs 15 residues. Per germline, CDR1 LNHDA and CDR2 SQIVND (reference sequence). V shed 4 bases, J shed 3 bases, and the junction held 4 bases outside the gene matches. Here the CDR3 reads CASSTSGRRTDTQYF. For the CDR3, the DNA is TGTGCCAGTAGTACTAGCGGGAGAAGAACAGATACGCAGTATTTT.

The rearrangement joins TRBV29-1 to TRBJ2-1, with 11 bases that match TRBD2. V shed 7 bases and J 1 base; nucleotides not matched to a gene: 6. The CDR3 is 15 residues long. In germline, CDR1 is SQVTM, CDR2 ANQGSEA. CDR3 protein: CSGGLAGGSYNEQFF. CDR3 bases: TGCAGCGGAGGGCTAGCGGGAGGATCCTACAATGAGCAGTTCTTC.

The chain couples TRBV30 to TRBJ1-3; no definite D call. This CDR3 is built from 12 residues. Germline V gene data show CDR1 as GTSNPN and CDR2 as SVGIG (reference sequence). Trimming left V 0 bases short and J 5 bases short, with 5 bases between. CDR3 sequence reads: CAWSVDRNTIYF. The CDR3, as DNA: TGTGCCTGGAGTGTAGACCGAAACACCATATATTTT.

V is TRBV12-5 and J is TRBJ2-3, with 9 nucleotides matching TRBD2. This CDR3 has 17 amino acids. J was trimmed by 4 bases and V by 0 bases; bases with no gene match: 8. Germline lookup yields CDR1 LGHNT and CDR2 FRNRAP. The CDR3 bases are TGTGCTAGTGGTTTGGTAACGGCGGGAGGGCCTCCAGATACGCAGTATTTT. Its translation is CASGLVTAGGPPDTQYF. The full variable domain, its missing parts supplied by reference TRBV12-5 and TRBJ2-3, is DARVTQTPRHKVTEMGQEVTMRCQPILGHNTVFWYRQTMMQGLELLAYFRNRAPLDDSGMPKDRFSAEMPDATLATLKIQPSEPRDSAVYFCASGLVTAGGPPDTQYFGPGTRLTVL.

In this sample, this clone turned up a few times. The chain joins TRBV6-8 to TRBJ2-1; D perhaps matches TRBD1 (6 bases). Germline CDR1 MNHGY, CDR2 SAAAGT. V gave up 5 bases and J gave up 5 bases, with 22 bases separating them. This CDR3 has 17 amino acids. The CDR3 loop is CASSAWFLSRDNNEQFF. CDR3 nucleotides: TGTGCCAGCAGTGCGTGGTTTCTAAGCCGGGACAACAATGAGCAGTTCTTC.

This clone was counted only a few times. The rearrangement uses TRBV19 and TRBJ2-2; D unresolved. V lost 8 bases to trimming and J lost 1 base, with 11 bases between them. The CDR3 sequence is 14 residues long. Germline values: CDR1 LNHDA, CDR2 SQIVND (reference sequence). The CDR3: CASSSAGNTGELFF. CDR3 nucleotides: TGTGCCAGTTCCTCCGCCGGGAACACCGGGGAGCTGTTTTTT.

There are many counts of this clone. The chain employs TRBV11-3 and TRBJ2-5; D tentatively reads TRBD1 or TRBD2 (5 bases each). V gave up 3 bases and J gave up 2 bases, with 13 bases separating them. Germline assignment: CDR1 SGHNT and CDR2 YENEEA. CDR3 length: 15 residues. CDR3 residues: CASSLSRGAQETQYF. CDR3 in DNA: TGTGCCAGCAGCTTGTCGCGAGGGGCACAAGAGACCCAGTACTTC.

The sample holds a few counts of this clone. The V gene is TRBV9, the J gene TRBJ1-5; D is ambiguous. V shed 0 bases and J shed 3 bases, with 7 bases lying between them. The CDR3 covers 14 residues. Germline V gene lookup returns CDR1 SGDLS and CDR2 YYNGEE. The CDR3 here is CASSVGAVNQPQHF. CDR3 sequence (DNA): TGTGCCAGCAGCGTAGGAGCAGTCAATCAGCCCCAGCATTTT.

The CDR3 loop reads CASNSYPYEQYF. DNA for the CDR3: TGTGCCAGCAACTCGTACCCCTACGAGCAGTACTTC. This rearrangement joins TRBV6-8 to TRBJ2-7; D is undetermined. The CDR3 consists of 12 residues. Germline lookup yields CDR1 MNHGY and CDR2 SAAAGT. V lost 7 bases and J lost 2, with 9 bases in between.

The CDR3 here is CSVRQTLTDTQYF. CDR3 nucleotide sequence: TGCAGCGTTCGGCAGACACTCACAGATACGCAGTATTTT. The chain uses TRBV29-1 and TRBJ2-3; unclear D gene. V lost 5 bases, J lost 2 bases, and 11 bases lay in between. Per the germline V gene, CDR1 is SQVTM and CDR2 is ANQGSEA. The CDR3 is 13 amino acids.

This clone has ten or more counts. J is TRBJ2-5 and V is TRBV7-2; TRBD1 matches at 8 bases. CDR1 and CDR2 (germline): SGHTA, FQGNSA. V gave up 6 bases and J gave up 4 bases; unmatched junction bases: 4. The CDR3 loop spans 13 amino acids. The CDR3 region has the DNA TGTGCCAGCAGTTCGGACAGGGCAGAGACCCAGTACTTC. It translates to CASSSDRAETQYF.

This clone occurred a few times. V usage is TRBV6-4 and J usage is TRBJ1-1; D unclear. V was trimmed by 5 bases and J by 7 bases, leaving 8 bases between them. The CDR3 sequence is 11 residues long. Germline loops: CDR1 MRHNA, CDR2 SNTAGT. CDR3 protein: CASSFSGEAFF. The DNA of the CDR3 is TGTGCCAGCAGTTTCTCCGGTGAAGCTTTCTTT.

This chain joins TRBV5-1 and TRBJ1-1, with D perhaps matching TRBD1 (5 bases). CDR3 size: 16 residues. With 0 bases removed from V and 4 bases from J, the gap between germline ends came to 16 bases. Germline CDR1 SGHRS, CDR2 YFSETQ. As DNA, the CDR3 is TGCGCCAGCAGCTTGGCTGGGGCGGGAGAGGGCACTGAAGCTTTCTTT. This encodes CASSLAGAGEGTEAFF.

By proportion, this clone is medium-sized (0.01 to 0.1%). The gene calls are TRBV11-3 and TRBJ1-1; tentatively, D is TRBD1 (5 bases). CDR3 size: 15 residues. CDR1 is SGHNT, CDR2 YENEEA, per germline. The V end lost 5 bases, the J end lost 5 bases, and 18 bases lay between the germline ends. This CDR3 reads CASSLGGGSPTEAFF. CDR3 bases: TGTGCCAGCAGCCTGGGCGGGGGGAGTCCAACTGAAGCTTTCTTT. Combining the CDR3 with reference TRBV11-3 and TRBJ1-1 gives the whole variable domain EAGVVQSPRYKIIEKKQPVAFWCNPISGHNTLYWYLQNLGQGPELLIRYENEEAVDDSQLPKDRFSAERLKGVDSTLKIQPAELGDSAVYLCASSLGGGSPTEAFFGQGTRLTVV.